The following is a T cell receptor (beta chain) sequence with its context. This clonotype was observed at least ten times. The antigen it binds to is not known. Base qualities are not at hand, and no much larger clone is one base apart. Ficoll-Paque density gradient centrifugation was used to isolate PBMCs. CDR1 is given as SQVTM and CDR2 as ANQGSEA, both from the germline V gene. Including the terminal cysteine and phenylalanine, the CDR3 comprises 13 residues. Only the CDR3 portion is preserved as DNA: 39 bases, with reading frame beginning at the first base. Trimming leaves V shorter by 6 bases and J shorter by 4 bases, with the junction holding 5 bases beyond the gene matches. The data originate from a study of T-cell memory formation after mild COVID-19 (dated by TCRdb to the early 2020s). Regarding the research as a whole: TCR sequence clusters from the two donors were found to be largely donor specific. In a couple of donors, T-cell clones that expanded and contracted after mild COVID-19 were followed by sequencing TCRalpha and TCRbeta repertoires longitudinally. The cohort was made up of two young adult volunteers, one female and one male, who were previously healthy. What the work shows at the level of the full study, not this receptor alone: Contracting CD4+ clones appeared mostly in the CM and EM memory subsets, whereas CD8+ clones were enriched in EMRA. Whether the second-wave clones peaking on day 37 were SARS-CoV-2 specific was not confirmed. Clones contracting from day 15 to 85 had balanced CD4/CD8 phenotypes, while a second wave expanding from day 15 to 37 was biased towards CD4+. The study covered only two mild cases, and larger cohorts including severe cases with pre-infection samples were considered necessary. The detection of some responding clones in pre-infection memory suggests that pre-existing cross-reactive memory T cells joined the SARS-CoV-2 response.

The run used an Illumina NovaSeq 6000. TCRalpha and TCRbeta cDNA libraries were constructed by 5'RACE with constant-segment primers, with sample barcodes and unique molecular identifiers being introduced. RNA was extracted from every sample with Trizol reagent. Amplification of the libraries took two PCR steps, and the second step added a second sample barcode plus Illumina TruSeq adapters. Sequencing of the libraries was done on an Illumina NovaSeq, producing 2 x 150 bp paired-end reads. The original methods were these. With migec v1.2.7, reads were demultiplexed and then collapsed into UMI-guided consensus sequences. Using mixcr v2.1.11, the UMI consensuses were aligned to TRA and TRB V and J templates and assembled into clonotypes. Clonotypes were classified as expanded or contracted when called significant by both edgeR and NoisET, with noise models trained on biological replicates. edgeR calls used a false discovery rate-adjusted p below 0.01 and a log2 fold-change threshold of 1. As an exploratory analysis of dynamics, max-normalized trajectories of the 1000 most abundant clonotypes were examined by PCA with hierarchical clustering. Each responding clone was given a CD4 or CD8 phenotype based on the CD4+ and CD8+ repertoires, which had been sequenced separately. TCRdb reprocessed the public reads (quality trimming at Q25 with fastp, clone calling with MiXCR) and kept in-frame beta chains. Each CDR3 protein gets just one entry, which takes the most common genes and DNA from the rows behind it. The V and J calls follow TCRdb's processing rather than the paper's. This sample holds 250,000 to 350,000 distinct CDR3 sequences; roughly 13% were observed only once. The ten largest clones take up roughly a fifth of the sample.

Sequencing was done on a sample of PBMCs or a T cell subset sorted from them (not recorded which). This receptor was taken from a young man who had mild COVID-19 (a few samples of this study predate the infection). The sample titles of this study are shuffled in the database, so cell type and time point are left out; the donor was told from shared clones. The chain joins TRBV29-1 to TRBJ1-2; 10 of the junction bases match TRBD1. The nucleotide sequence reads TGCAGCGTAGCCTGGACAGGGGGCTATGGCTACACCTTC. This translates into CSVAWTGGYGYTF.